This T cell receptor (beta chain) came from a study of blood T cell repertoires in COVID-19. Study at large: Samples taken during acute and convalescent COVID-19 were collected in the United States, Italy and Spain. In each case, the material was cDNA or gDNA derived from T cells, B-cell-depleted T cells, or PBMCs.

This table comes from immunoSEQ multiplex PCR, and its TCRdb copy is limited to in-frame clones, with some not included. The sample has 250,000 to 300,000 clones, about 90% seen once. The CDR3 is 16 amino acids. Cohorts were assigned according to the clinical history that participants reported. Either two negative PCRs, clearance, or symptom resolution qualified Cohort 3 donors as recovered. The genes are TRBV21-1 and TRBJ2-2; TRBD2, the D gene given by the table, was not confirmed from the DNA. TRBV21-1 is flagged as a pseudogene. This clonotype was obtained from a woman aged 60-75 years who had recovered from COVID-19. The sample consisted of PBMCs or T cells enriched from blood (not recorded which). The CDR3 DNA reads as TGTGCCAGCAGCAACACGGGACTACAGAACACCGGGGAGCTGTTTTTT. It yields the protein CASSNTGLQNTGELFF.